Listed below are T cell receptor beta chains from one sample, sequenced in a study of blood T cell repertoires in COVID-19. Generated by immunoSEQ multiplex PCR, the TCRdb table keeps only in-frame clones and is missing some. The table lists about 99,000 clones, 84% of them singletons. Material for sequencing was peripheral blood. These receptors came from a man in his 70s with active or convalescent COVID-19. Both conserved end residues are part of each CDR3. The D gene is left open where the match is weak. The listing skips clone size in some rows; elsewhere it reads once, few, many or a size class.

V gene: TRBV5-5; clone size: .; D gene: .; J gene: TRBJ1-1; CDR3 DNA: TGTGCCAGCAGCTTGGATTCAGACACTGAAGCTTTCTTT; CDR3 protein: CASSLDSDTEAFF
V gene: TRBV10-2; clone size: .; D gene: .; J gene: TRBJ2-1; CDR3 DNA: TGCGCCAGCAGTGATTTGGGACAAAACAATGAGCAGTTCTTC; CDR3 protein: CASSDLGQNNEQFF
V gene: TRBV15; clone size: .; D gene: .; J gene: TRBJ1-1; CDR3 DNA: TGTGCCACCAGCAGAGAGCAGGGTTTTGAAGCTTTCTTT; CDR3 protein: CATSREQGFEAFF
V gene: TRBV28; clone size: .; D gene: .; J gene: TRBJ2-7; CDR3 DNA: TGTGCCAGCCTTTCCGGGACAAATACCTACGAGCAGTACTTC; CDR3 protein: CASLSGTNTYEQYF
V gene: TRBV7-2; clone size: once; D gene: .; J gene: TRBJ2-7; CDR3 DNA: TGTGCAACAAAAAGTAGCGGAAAATCCTACGAGCAGTACTTC; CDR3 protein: CATKSSGKSYEQYF
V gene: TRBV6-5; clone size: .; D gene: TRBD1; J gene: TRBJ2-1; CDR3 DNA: TGTGCCAGCAACCTGGGACAGATCTCCTACAATGAGCAGTTCTTC; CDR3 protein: CASNLGQISYNEQFF
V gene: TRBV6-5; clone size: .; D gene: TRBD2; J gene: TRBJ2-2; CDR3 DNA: TGTGCCATCTGGGACTACAAAAACACCGGGGAGCTGTTTTTT; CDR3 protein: CAIWDYKNTGELFF
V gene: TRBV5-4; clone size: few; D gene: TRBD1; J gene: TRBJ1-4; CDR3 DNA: TGTGCCAGCAGCCCGTCAATACAGGGGGCGGGGGCAACTAATGAAAAACTGTTTTTT; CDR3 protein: CASSPSIQGAGATNEKLFF
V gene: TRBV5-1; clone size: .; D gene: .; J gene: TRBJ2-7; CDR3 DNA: TGCGCCAGCAGCTTACTTCAGGCTTCCTACGAGCAGTACTTC; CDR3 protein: CASSLLQASYEQYF
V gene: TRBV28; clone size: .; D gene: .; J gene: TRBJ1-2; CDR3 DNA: TGTGCCAGCAGTTCATCAGGGTTGGACTATGGCTACACCTTC; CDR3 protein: CASSSSGLDYGYTF
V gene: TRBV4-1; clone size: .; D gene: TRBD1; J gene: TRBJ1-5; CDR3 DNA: TGCGCCAGCAGCCAAGGAAAGGGACAGGGGTTAAGCAATCAGCCCCAGCATTTT; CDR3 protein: CASSQGKGQGLSNQPQHF
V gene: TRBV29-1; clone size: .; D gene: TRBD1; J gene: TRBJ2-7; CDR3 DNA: TGCAGCGCTGAGACAGGGGGAGACGAGCAGTACTTC; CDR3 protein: CSAETGGDEQYF
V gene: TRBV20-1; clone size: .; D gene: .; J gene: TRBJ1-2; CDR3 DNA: TGCAGTGCTAGTGAAGGGGCGAGGGGCTACACCTTC; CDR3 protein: CSASEGARGYTF
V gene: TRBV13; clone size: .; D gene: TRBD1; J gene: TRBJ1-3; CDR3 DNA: TGTGCCAGCAGCCGCCCAGGGGGCACCATATATTTT; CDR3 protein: CASSRPGGTIYF
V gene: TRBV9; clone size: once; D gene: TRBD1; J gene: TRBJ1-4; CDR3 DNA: TGTGCCAGCAGCCTCGGGACAGGCCCTATAGAGAAACTGTTTTTT; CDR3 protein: CASSLGTGPIEKLFF
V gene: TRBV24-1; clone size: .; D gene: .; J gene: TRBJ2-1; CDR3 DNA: TGTGCCACCAGTGATCTCGAGGAGCAGTTCTTC; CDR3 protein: CATSDLEEQFF